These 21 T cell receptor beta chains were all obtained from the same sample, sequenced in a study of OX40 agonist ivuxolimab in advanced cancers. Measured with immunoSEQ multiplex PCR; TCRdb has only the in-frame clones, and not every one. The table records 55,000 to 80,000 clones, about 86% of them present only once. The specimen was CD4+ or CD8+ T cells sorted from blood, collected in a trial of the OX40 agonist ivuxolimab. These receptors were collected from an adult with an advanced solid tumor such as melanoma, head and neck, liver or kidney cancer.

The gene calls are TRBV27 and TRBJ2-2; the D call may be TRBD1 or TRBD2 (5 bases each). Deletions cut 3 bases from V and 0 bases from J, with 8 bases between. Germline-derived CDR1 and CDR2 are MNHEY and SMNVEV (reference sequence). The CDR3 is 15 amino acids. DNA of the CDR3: TGTGCCAGCAGTTTGAGAGGGGCGAACACCGGGGAGCTGTTTTTT. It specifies CASSLRGANTGELFF.

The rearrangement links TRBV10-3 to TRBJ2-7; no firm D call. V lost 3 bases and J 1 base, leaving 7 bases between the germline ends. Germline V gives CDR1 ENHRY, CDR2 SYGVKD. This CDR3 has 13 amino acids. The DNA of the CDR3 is TGTGCCATCAGTGAAGGCAGTTCCTACGAGCAGTACTTC. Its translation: CAISEGSSYEQYF.

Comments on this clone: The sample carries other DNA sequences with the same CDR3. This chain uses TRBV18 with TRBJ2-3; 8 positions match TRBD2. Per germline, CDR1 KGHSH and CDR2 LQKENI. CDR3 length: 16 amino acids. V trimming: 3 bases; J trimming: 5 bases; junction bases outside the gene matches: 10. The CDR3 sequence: CASSPPGLAGGDTQYF. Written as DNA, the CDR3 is TGTGCCAGCTCACCTCCCGGCCTAGCGGGTGGAGATACGCAGTATTTT. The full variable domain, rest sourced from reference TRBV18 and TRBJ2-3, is NAGVMQNPRHLVRRRGQEARLRCSPMKGHSHVYWYRQLPEEGLKFMVYLQKENIIDESGMPKERFSAEFPKEGPSILRIQQVVRGDSAAYFCASSPPGLAGGDTQYFGPGTRLTVL.

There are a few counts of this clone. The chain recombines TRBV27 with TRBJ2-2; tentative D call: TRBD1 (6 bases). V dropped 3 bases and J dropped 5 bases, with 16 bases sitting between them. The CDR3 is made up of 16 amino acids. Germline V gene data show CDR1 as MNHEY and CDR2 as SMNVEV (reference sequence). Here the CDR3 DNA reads TGTGCCAGCAGTTTGGGGGCACAGCGAATAACCGGGGAGCTGTTTTTT. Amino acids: CASSLGAQRITGELFF.

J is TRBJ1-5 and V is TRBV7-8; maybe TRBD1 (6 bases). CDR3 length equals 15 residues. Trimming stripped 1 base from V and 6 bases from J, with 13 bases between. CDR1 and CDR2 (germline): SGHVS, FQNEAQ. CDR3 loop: CASSLEAGAGQPQHF. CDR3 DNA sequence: TGTGCCAGCAGCTTAGAGGCAGGGGCGGGTCAGCCCCAGCATTTT.

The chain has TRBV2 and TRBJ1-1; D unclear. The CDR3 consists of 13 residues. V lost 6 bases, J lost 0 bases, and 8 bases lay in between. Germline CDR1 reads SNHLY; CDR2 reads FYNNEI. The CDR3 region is CASRRQMNTEAFF. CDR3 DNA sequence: TGTGCCAGCAGAAGACAAATGAACACTGAAGCTTTCTTT.

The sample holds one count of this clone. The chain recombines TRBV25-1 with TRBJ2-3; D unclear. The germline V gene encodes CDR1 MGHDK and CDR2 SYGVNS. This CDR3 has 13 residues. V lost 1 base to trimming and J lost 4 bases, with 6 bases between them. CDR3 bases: TGTGCCAGCAGTGAATGGATCGCAGATACGCAGTATTTT. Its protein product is CASSEWIADTQYF.

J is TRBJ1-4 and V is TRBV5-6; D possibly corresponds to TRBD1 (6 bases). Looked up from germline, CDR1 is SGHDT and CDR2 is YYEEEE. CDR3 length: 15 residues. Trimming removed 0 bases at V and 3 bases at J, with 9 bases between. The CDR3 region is CASSLVQGSNEKLFF. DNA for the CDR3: TGTGCCAGCAGCTTGGTACAGGGTTCTAATGAAAAACTGTTTTTT.

CDR3 amino acids: CAISKDSNEQFF. For the CDR3, the DNA is TGTGCCATCAGTAAGGACAGCAATGAGCAGTTCTTC. The chain joins TRBV10-3 to TRBJ2-1, with D maybe TRBD1 (6 bases). The CDR3 covers 12 residues. The ends were cut back, 5 bases at V and 6 bases at J, with 8 bases in the middle. Germline CDR1 is ENHRY and CDR2 is SYGVKD.

The CDR3 nucleotides read TGTGCCATCAGTCCGCAGGGGGCGAAAGATACGCAGTATTTT. The encoded protein is CAISPQGAKDTQYF. The rearrangement joins TRBV10-3 to TRBJ2-3; TRBD1 matches 8 bases. CDR1 and CDR2 from the germline V gene are ENHRY and SYGVKD. CDR3 length: 14 residues. V shed 5 bases and J 5 bases; nucleotides not matched to a gene: 6.

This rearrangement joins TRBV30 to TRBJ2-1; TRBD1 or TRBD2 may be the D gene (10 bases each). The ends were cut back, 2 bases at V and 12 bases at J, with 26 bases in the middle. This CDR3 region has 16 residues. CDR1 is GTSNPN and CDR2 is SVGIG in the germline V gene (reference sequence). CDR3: CAWSSGQGGLAGVQFF. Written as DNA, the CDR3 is TGTGCCTGGAGTTCCGGACAGGGGGGGCTAGCGGGAGTGCAGTTCTTC.

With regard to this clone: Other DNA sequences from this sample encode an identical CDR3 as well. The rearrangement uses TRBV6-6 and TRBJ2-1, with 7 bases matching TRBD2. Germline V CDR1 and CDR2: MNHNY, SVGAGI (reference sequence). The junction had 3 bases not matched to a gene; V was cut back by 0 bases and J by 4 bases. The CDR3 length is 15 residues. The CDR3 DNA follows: TGTGCCAGCAGTTACTCTGCGGGAGCGTACAATGAGCAGTTCTTC. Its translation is CASSYSAGAYNEQFF.

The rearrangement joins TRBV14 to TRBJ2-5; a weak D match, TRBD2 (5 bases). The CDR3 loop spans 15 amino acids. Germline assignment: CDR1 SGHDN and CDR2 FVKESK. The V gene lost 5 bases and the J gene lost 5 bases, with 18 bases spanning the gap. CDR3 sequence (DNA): TGTGCCAGCAGCAGCCAAGGCGGACGCGGGGAGACCCAGTACTTC. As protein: CASSSQGGRGETQYF.

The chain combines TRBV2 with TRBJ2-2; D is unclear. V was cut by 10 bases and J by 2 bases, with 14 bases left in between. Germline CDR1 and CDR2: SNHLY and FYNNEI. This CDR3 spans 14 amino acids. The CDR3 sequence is CANSKGPNTGELFF. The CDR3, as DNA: TGTGCCAACAGCAAGGGTCCCAACACCGGGGAGCTGTTTTTT.

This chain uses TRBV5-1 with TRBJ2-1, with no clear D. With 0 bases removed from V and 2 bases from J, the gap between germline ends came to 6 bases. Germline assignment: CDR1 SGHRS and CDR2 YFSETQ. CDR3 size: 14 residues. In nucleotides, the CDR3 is TGCGCCAGCAGCTTGGAGCAGCCCTACAATGAGCAGTTCTTC. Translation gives CASSLEQPYNEQFF.

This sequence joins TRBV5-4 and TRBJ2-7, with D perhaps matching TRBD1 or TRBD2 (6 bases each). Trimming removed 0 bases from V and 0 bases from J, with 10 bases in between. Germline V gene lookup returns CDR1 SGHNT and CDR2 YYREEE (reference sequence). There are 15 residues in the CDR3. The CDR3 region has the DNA TGTGCCAGCAGCTTGGGAGGGGGGTACTCCTACGAGCAGTACTTC. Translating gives CASSLGGGYSYEQYF.

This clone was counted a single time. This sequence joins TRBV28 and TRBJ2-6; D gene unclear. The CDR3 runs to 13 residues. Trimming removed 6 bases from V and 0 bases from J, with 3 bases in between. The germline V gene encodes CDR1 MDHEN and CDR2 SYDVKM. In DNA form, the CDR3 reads TGTGCCAGCAGGTCCTCTGGGGCCAACGTCCTGACTTTC. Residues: CASRSSGANVLTF. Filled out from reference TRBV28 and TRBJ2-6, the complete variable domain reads DVKVTQSSRYLVKRTGEKVFLECVQDMDHENMFWYRQDPGLGLRLIYFSYDVKMKEKGDIPEGYSVSREKKERFSLILESASTNQTSMYLCASRSSGANVLTFGAGSRLTVL.

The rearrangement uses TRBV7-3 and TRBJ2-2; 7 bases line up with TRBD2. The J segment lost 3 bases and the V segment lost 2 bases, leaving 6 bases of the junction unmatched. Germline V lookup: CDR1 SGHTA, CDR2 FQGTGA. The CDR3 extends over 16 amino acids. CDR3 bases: TGTGCCAGCAGCTTAGCGAGCGGGACCCACACCGGGGAGCTGTTTTTT. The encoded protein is CASSLASGTHTGELFF.

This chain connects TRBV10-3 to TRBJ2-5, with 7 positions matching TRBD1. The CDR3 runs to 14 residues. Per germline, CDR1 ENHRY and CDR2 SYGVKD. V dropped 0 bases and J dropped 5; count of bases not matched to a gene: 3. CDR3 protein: CAISESGGRETQYF. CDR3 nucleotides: TGTGCCATCAGTGAGTCAGGGGGCAGGGAGACCCAGTACTTC.

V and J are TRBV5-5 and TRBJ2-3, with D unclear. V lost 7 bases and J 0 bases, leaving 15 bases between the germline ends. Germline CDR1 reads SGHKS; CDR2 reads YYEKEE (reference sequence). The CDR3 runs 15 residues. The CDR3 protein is CASLLRDASTDTQYF. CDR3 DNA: TGTGCCAGCTTACTTCGAGACGCGAGCACAGATACGCAGTATTTT.

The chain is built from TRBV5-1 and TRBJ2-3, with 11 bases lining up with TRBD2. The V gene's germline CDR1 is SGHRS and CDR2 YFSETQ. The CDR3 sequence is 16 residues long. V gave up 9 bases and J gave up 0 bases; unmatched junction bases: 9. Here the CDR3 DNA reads TGCGCCACCCCGGGACTAGCGGACCCTAGCACAGATACGCAGTATTTT. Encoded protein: CATPGLADPSTDTQYF.